The 13 T cell receptor beta chains given below trace back to one sample, sequenced in a study of T-cell memory formation after mild COVID-19. TCRdb itself ran the 5' RACE reads through MiXCR, one entry per CDR3 protein. The table lists approximately 490,000 distinct CDR3 sequences, roughly 20% of them singletons. The material sequenced was PBMCs or a T cell subset sorted from them (not recorded which). These receptors were collected from an adult woman who had mild COVID-19 (a few samples of this study predate the infection). Cell type and time point are not known.

For this clonotype: At one end, the junction sequence differs from germline, possibly due to a read error. J is TRBJ1-1 and V is TRBV5-1; D call uncertain. The CDR3 is made up of 12 amino acids. CDR1 is SGHRS, CDR2 YFSETQ, per germline. CDR3 sequence: CAISLVDTEAFF. In nucleotides, the CDR3 is TGCGCCATCAGCTTGGTAGACACTGAAGCTTTCTTT.

This clonotype was detected only a few times. The chain uses TRBV7-9 and TRBJ2-1; D uncertain. From germline, CDR1 is SEHNR and CDR2 FQNEAQ (reference sequence). V lost 4 bases and J 5 bases, leaving 15 bases between the germline ends. The CDR3 extends over 15 amino acids. The CDR3 nucleotides are TGTGCCAGCAGCTACTCCGGGCCCAACAACAATGAGCAGTTCTTC. Translation gives CASSYSGPNNNEQFF. Drawing the rest from reference TRBV7-9 and TRBJ2-1, the complete variable domain is DTGVSQNPRHKITKRGQNVTFRCDPISEHNRLYWYRQTLGQGPEFLTYFQNEAQLEKSRLLSDRFSAERPKGSFSTLEIQRTEQGDSAMYLCASSYSGPNNNEQFFGPGTRLTVL.

V gene TRBV5-1 combines with J gene TRBJ1-4, with D maybe TRBD1 (5 bases). V dropped 4 bases and J dropped 3 bases, with 13 bases sitting between them. In germline, CDR1 is SGHRS, CDR2 YFSETQ. This CDR3 has 15 residues. For the CDR3, the DNA is TGCGCCAGCAGCACGGACATAGGGGCTAATGAAAAACTGTTTTTT. Amino acid sequence: CASSTDIGANEKLFF.

This clonotype was observed a handful of times. This chain connects TRBV6-6 to TRBJ1-2; 9 bases agree with TRBD1. There are 13 residues in the CDR3. V lost 4 bases, J lost 5 bases, and 2 bases stayed unmatched. Germline V gene data show CDR1 as MNHNY and CDR2 as SVGAGI (reference sequence). CDR3 nucleotides: TGTGCCAGCAGTTTTGACAGGGGGTATGGCTACACCTTC. As protein: CASSFDRGYGYTF.

The chain uses TRBV9 and TRBJ2-3, with TRBD1 matching 9 bases. This CDR3 spans 15 amino acids. Germline trimming cut 4 bases from V and 3 bases from J; bases unmatched to any gene: 6. Germline CDR1 SGDLS, CDR2 YYNGEE. The CDR3 DNA is TGTGCCAGCAGCTCCACAGGGGGCGTGACAGATACGCAGTATTTT. Translation: CASSSTGGVTDTQYF.

This chain links TRBV10-3 with TRBJ2-7, with D maybe TRBD2 (6 bases). CDR3 length: 16 residues. V lost 6 bases and J 5 bases, leaving 23 bases between the germline ends. From germline, CDR1 is ENHRY and CDR2 SYGVKD. CDR3: CAIRGLAGFSVDEQYF. The CDR3 DNA follows: TGTGCCATCAGGGGACTGGCGGGCTTCTCGGTGGACGAGCAGTACTTC.

This clonotype was detected only a few times. The chain recombines TRBV9 with TRBJ2-1; D uncertain. V lost 0 bases and J lost 5, with 9 bases in between. The length of the CDR3 is 14 residues. Germline V CDR1 and CDR2: SGDLS, YYNGEE. CDR3 sequence reads: CASSVGGGDNEQFF. CDR3 DNA: TGTGCCAGCAGCGTAGGGGGTGGAGACAATGAGCAGTTCTTC.

J is TRBJ1-1 and V is TRBV5-1, with unresolved D. There are 16 residues in the CDR3. Trimming shortened V by 0 bases and J by 0 bases, and 12 bases separated the two germline ends. Per germline, CDR1 SGHRS and CDR2 YFSETQ. The CDR3 DNA is TGCGCCAGCAGCTTGGTTTTATGGACGGTGAACACTGAAGCTTTCTTT. Its protein product is CASSLVLWTVNTEAFF. Filled out from reference TRBV5-1 and TRBJ1-1, the complete variable domain reads KAGVTQTPRYLIKTRGQQVTLSCSPISGHRSVSWYQQTPGQGLQFLFEYFSETQRNKGNFPGRFSGRQFSNSRSEMNVSTLELGDSALYLCASSLVLWTVNTEAFFGQGTRLTVV.

The chain is built from TRBV9 and TRBJ2-1; 9 bases map to TRBD2. In germline, CDR1 is SGDLS, CDR2 YYNGEE. CDR3 length: 15 residues. V dropped 0 bases and J dropped 10; count of bases not matched to a gene: 8. The CDR3 DNA follows: TGTGCCAGCAGCGTAGTTGGCGGGGGGGCAGACGAGCAGTTCTTC. Translating gives CASSVVGGGADEQFF. Variable domain in full (rest from reference TRBV9 and TRBJ2-1): DSGVTQTPKHLITATGQRVTLRCSPRSGDLSVYWYQQSLDQGLQFLIQYYNGEERAKGNILERFSAQQFPDLHSELNLSSLELGDSALYFCASSVVGGGADEQFFGPGTRLTVL.

The CDR3 bases are TGCAGTGCTAGCCCCCCTCGACAGGCAGGCAATCAGCCCCAGCATTTT. This sequence encodes CSASPPRQAGNQPQHF. The rearrangement links TRBV20-1 to TRBJ1-5, with a possible D match to TRBD1 (6 bases). CDR3 length: 16 amino acids. V lost 3 bases and J lost 2, with 17 bases in between. Per the germline V gene, CDR1 is DFQATT and CDR2 is SNEGSKA (reference sequence).

In this sample, this clonotype turned up a few times. The CDR3 coding sequence is TGCGCCAGCAGCCTGACTAGCGGGAGTCAAGAGACCCAGTACTTC. Translation gives CASSLTSGSQETQYF. The chain recombines TRBV5-1 with TRBJ2-5; 12 bases are shared with TRBD2. The CDR3 runs to 15 residues. Germline CDR1 SGHRS, CDR2 YFSETQ. Trimming took 4 bases from V and 2 from J; bases not matched to a gene: 3.

V and J are TRBV5-1 and TRBJ1-1; unclear D gene. The germline V gene has CDR1 SGHRS and CDR2 YFSETQ. There are 15 residues in the CDR3. The V end lost 2 bases, the J end lost 3 bases, and 14 bases lay between the germline ends. This CDR3 reads CASSFKGKEDTEAFF. As DNA, the CDR3 is TGCGCCAGCAGCTTTAAAGGGAAGGAGGACACTGAAGCTTTCTTT.

This clonotype was picked up a small number of times. CDR3 nucleotides: TGTGCCAGCAGAGTCACCGGGCTAAATACGCAGTATTTT. Translation: CASRVTGLNTQYF. The rearrangement joins TRBV6-5 to TRBJ2-3; D unclear. Germline CDR1 and CDR2: MNHEY and SVGAGI. This CDR3 is built from 13 residues. Deletions cut 6 bases from V and 7 bases from J, with 14 bases between.